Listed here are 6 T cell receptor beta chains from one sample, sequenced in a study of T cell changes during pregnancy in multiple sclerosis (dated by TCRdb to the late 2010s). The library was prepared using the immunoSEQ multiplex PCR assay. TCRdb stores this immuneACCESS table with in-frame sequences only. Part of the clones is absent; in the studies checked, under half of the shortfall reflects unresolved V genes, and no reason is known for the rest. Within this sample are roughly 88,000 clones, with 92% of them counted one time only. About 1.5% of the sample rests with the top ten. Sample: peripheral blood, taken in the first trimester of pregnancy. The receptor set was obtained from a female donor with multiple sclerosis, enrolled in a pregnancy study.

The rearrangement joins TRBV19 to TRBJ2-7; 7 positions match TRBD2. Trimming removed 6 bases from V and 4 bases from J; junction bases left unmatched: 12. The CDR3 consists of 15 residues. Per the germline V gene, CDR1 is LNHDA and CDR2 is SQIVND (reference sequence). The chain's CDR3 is CASRTGSGGLYEQYF. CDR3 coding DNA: TGTGCCAGTAGGACTGGGTCGGGAGGTCTGTACGAGCAGTACTTC.

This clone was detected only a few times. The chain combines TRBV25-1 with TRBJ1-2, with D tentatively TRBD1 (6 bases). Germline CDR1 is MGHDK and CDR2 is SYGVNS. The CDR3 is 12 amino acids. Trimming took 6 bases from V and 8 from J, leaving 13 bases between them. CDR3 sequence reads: CASRTGRLGYTF. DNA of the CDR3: TGTGCCAGCAGAACAGGGCGTTTAGGCTACACCTTC.

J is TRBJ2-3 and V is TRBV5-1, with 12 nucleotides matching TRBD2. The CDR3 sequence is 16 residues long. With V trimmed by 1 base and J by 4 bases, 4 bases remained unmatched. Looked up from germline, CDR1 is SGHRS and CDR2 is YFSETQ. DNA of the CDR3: TGCGCCAGCAGCTTGTCCCTAGCGGGGGGGGCAGATACGCAGTATTTT. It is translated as CASSLSLAGGADTQYF.

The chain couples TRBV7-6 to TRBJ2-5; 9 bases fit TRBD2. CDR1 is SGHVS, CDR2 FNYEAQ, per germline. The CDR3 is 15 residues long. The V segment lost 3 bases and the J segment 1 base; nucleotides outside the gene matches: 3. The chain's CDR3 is CASSFLAGSQETQYF. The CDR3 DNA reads TGTGCCAGCAGCTTTCTAGCGGGGAGCCAAGAGACCCAGTACTTC.

CDR3 region: CASSGQGLDYGYTF. DNA for the CDR3: TGTGCCAGCAGCGGACAGGGTTTGGACTATGGCTACACCTTC. The chain couples TRBV7-9 to TRBJ1-2, with TRBD1 matching over 8 bases. CDR3 size: 14 residues. CDR1 is SEHNR and CDR2 is FQNEAQ in the germline V gene (reference sequence). Trimming at V came to 5 bases and at J to 3 bases, leaving 5 bases not matched to a gene.

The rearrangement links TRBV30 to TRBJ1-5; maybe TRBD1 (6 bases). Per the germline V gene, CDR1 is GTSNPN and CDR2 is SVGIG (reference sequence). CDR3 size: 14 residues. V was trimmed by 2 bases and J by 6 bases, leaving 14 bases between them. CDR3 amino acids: CAWSHRQVGQPQHF. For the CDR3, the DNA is TGTGCCTGGAGTCATAGACAGGTTGGTCAGCCCCAGCATTTT.